The rows below give T cell receptor beta chains drawn from one sample of a study of shared clonotypes between healthy human individuals. The method was immunoSEQ multiplex PCR; TCRdb's version includes in-frame clones alone and lacks a portion of them. This sample has about 500,000 clones, with approximately 80% found just once. Input material: PBMCs. The receptor set was obtained from a woman between 35 and 50 years old in good health. Some clones in this sample may be carry-over from other donors' samples. CDR3s include the opening cysteine and the closing phenylalanine or tryptophan. D genes are given only for firm matches. A row's size may be missing; if present it is once, few, many or a size class.

CDR3aa: CASSDRGTEAFF; CDR3nt: TGTGCCAGCAGTGACAGGGGTACTGAAGCTTTCTTT; abundance: -; len: 12; d_gene: -; j_gene: TRBJ1-1; v_gene: TRBV2
CDR3aa: CASTPGNQPQHF; CDR3nt: TGTGCCAGCACGCCAGGGAATCAGCCCCAGCATTTT; abundance: -; len: 12; d_gene: -; j_gene: TRBJ1-5; v_gene: TRBV2
CDR3aa: CASSFLDPNEQFF; CDR3nt: TGTGCCAGCAGCTTTCTAGATCCCAATGAGCAGTTCTTC; abundance: once; len: 13; d_gene: -; j_gene: TRBJ2-1; v_gene: TRBV5-6
CDR3aa: CASSPSGQETQYF; CDR3nt: TGTGCCAGCTCTCCTAGCGGCCAAGAGACCCAGTACTTC; abundance: -; len: 13; d_gene: TRBD2; j_gene: TRBJ2-5; v_gene: TRBV18
CDR3aa: CASSWGRDEQYF; CDR3nt: TGTGCCAGCAGTTGGGGACGGGACGAGCAGTACTTC; abundance: few; len: 12; d_gene: -; j_gene: TRBJ2-7; v_gene: TRBV28
CDR3aa: CASSAREGPYEQYF; CDR3nt: TGTGCCAGCAGTGCGCGGGAGGGGCCCTACGAGCAGTACTTC; abundance: -; len: 14; d_gene: TRBD2; j_gene: TRBJ2-7; v_gene: TRBV6-5
CDR3aa: CATSRDLAGGPGETQYF; CDR3nt: TGTGCCACCAGCAGAGATTTAGCGGGAGGTCCAGGGGAGACCCAGTACTTC; abundance: -; len: 17; d_gene: TRBD2; j_gene: TRBJ2-5; v_gene: TRBV15
CDR3aa: CASREDRGTYEQYF; CDR3nt: TGTGCCAGCAGAGAGGACAGGGGCACCTACGAGCAGTACTTC; abundance: -; len: 14; d_gene: TRBD1; j_gene: TRBJ2-7; v_gene: TRBV28
CDR3aa: CASSGDSTLTYNEQFF; CDR3nt: TGTGCCAGCAGCGGGGACAGCACATTGACCTACAATGAGCAGTTCTTC; abundance: -; len: 16; d_gene: TRBD1; j_gene: TRBJ2-1; v_gene: TRBV28
CDR3aa: CAWRVAGGDTQYF; CDR3nt: TGTGCCTGGAGAGTAGCGGGAGGGGATACGCAGTATTTT; abundance: -; len: 13; d_gene: TRBD2; j_gene: TRBJ2-3; v_gene: TRBV30
CDR3aa: CASSQDKRQGGTEAFF; CDR3nt: TGCGCCAGCAGCCAAGATAAGCGCCAGGGGGGGACTGAAGCTTTCTTT; abundance: -; len: 16; d_gene: TRBD1; j_gene: TRBJ1-1; v_gene: TRBV4-1
CDR3aa: CASSDASGRGPYNEQFF; CDR3nt: TGCGCCAGCAGTGATGCAAGCGGGAGAGGGCCTTACAATGAGCAGTTCTTC; abundance: -; len: 17; d_gene: TRBD2; j_gene: TRBJ2-1; v_gene: TRBV10-1
CDR3aa: CASSSRHRTGWTDTQYF; CDR3nt: TGTGCCAGCAGTTCCCGCCACCGGACAGGGTGGACAGATACGCAGTATTTT; abundance: -; len: 17; d_gene: TRBD1; j_gene: TRBJ2-3; v_gene: TRBV28
CDR3aa: CAWSAGSPLQPQHF; CDR3nt: TGTGCCTGGAGTGCAGGGAGCCCGTTGCAGCCCCAGCATTTT; abundance: -; len: 14; d_gene: -; j_gene: TRBJ1-5; v_gene: TRBV30
CDR3aa: CATSRDLSQETQYF; CDR3nt: TGTGCCACCAGCAGAGATCTCTCGCAAGAGACCCAGTACTTC; abundance: -; len: 14; d_gene: -; j_gene: TRBJ2-5; v_gene: TRBV15
CDR3aa: CASRSAGLGGSTEAFF; CDR3nt: TGCGCCAGCAGATCCGCCGGACTGGGAGGCAGCACTGAAGCTTTCTTT; abundance: -; len: 16; d_gene: -; j_gene: TRBJ1-1; v_gene: TRBV5-1
CDR3aa: CASSLYSAGGVGEQYF; CDR3nt: TGTGCCAGCAGCTTGTATAGCGCGGGAGGGGTAGGCGAGCAGTACTTC; abundance: -; len: 16; d_gene: TRBD2; j_gene: TRBJ2-7; v_gene: TRBV7-2
CDR3aa: CANRTWEGDSNQPQHF; CDR3nt: TGTGCCAACCGAACCTGGGAGGGAGATAGCAATCAGCCCCAGCATTTT; abundance: -; len: 16; d_gene: -; j_gene: TRBJ1-5; v_gene: TRBV6-9
CDR3aa: CASRLGRDRGSHEQYF; CDR3nt: TGTGCCAGCAGGCTAGGGCGGGACAGGGGATCGCACGAGCAGTACTTC; abundance: -; len: 16; d_gene: TRBD1; j_gene: TRBJ2-7; v_gene: TRBV27
CDR3aa: CASSLRLAEYNEQFF; CDR3nt: TGTGCCAGCAGCTTAAGGCTAGCGGAGTACAATGAGCAGTTCTTC; abundance: -; len: 15; d_gene: TRBD2; j_gene: TRBJ2-1; v_gene: TRBV11-3
CDR3aa: CASKRLAGAGTDTQYF; CDR3nt: TGTGCCAGTAAGCGGCTAGCGGGAGCTGGAACAGATACGCAGTATTTT; abundance: few; len: 16; d_gene: TRBD2; j_gene: TRBJ2-3; v_gene: TRBV19
CDR3aa: CASSQDRDTQYF; CDR3nt: TGCGCCAGCAGCCAAGATCGGGATACGCAGTATTTT; abundance: -; len: 12; d_gene: -; j_gene: TRBJ2-3; v_gene: TRBV4-3
CDR3aa: CASSLIGHGYTF; CDR3nt: TGTGCCAGCAGTTTGATTGGGCATGGCTACACCTTC; abundance: -; len: 12; d_gene: -; j_gene: TRBJ1-2; v_gene: TRBV28
CDR3aa: CASSVGQGARDGYTF; CDR3nt: TGTGCCAGCAGCGTAGGGCAGGGGGCGCGGGATGGCTACACCTTC; abundance: many; len: 15; d_gene: TRBD1; j_gene: TRBJ1-2; v_gene: TRBV9
CDR3aa: CASSGGTNSYEQYF; CDR3nt: TGTGCCAGCAGTGGGGGAACTAACTCCTACGAGCAGTACTTC; abundance: -; len: 14; d_gene: -; j_gene: TRBJ2-7; v_gene: TRBV28
CDR3aa: CASSNTQGAGETQYF; CDR3nt: TGCGCCAGCAGCAACACCCAGGGGGCAGGGGAGACCCAGTACTTC; abundance: -; len: 15; d_gene: TRBD1; j_gene: TRBJ2-5; v_gene: TRBV5-1
CDR3aa: CASSFYSERSPCEQYF; CDR3nt: TGCGCCAGCAGCTTCTATAGCGAGAGGTCCCCCTGCGAGCAGTACTTC; abundance: -; len: 16; d_gene: -; j_gene: TRBJ2-7; v_gene: TRBV5-1
CDR3aa: CASSFRLSGGETQYF; CDR3nt: TGTGCCAGCAGCTTTCGTCTCTCTGGAGGGGAGACCCAGTACTTC; abundance: -; len: 15; d_gene: -; j_gene: TRBJ2-5; v_gene: TRBV7-6
CDR3aa: CASSKVSVGGYGYTF; CDR3nt: TGTGCCAGCAGCAAAGTCTCGGTAGGAGGCTATGGCTACACCTTC; abundance: -; len: 15; d_gene: -; j_gene: TRBJ1-2; v_gene: TRBV21-1
CDR3aa: CASSLGRVEVDTEAFF; CDR3nt: TGTGCCAGCAGCTTAGGAAGGGTGGAGGTGGACACTGAAGCTTTCTTT; abundance: many; len: 16; d_gene: -; j_gene: TRBJ1-1; v_gene: TRBV7-9
CDR3aa: CAWVGRERDYEQYF; CDR3nt: TGTGCCTGGGTAGGCAGGGAACGGGACTACGAGCAGTACTTC; abundance: -; len: 14; d_gene: -; j_gene: TRBJ2-7; v_gene: TRBV30
CDR3aa: CASSVTGGRYSGELFF; CDR3nt: TGTGCCAGCAGCGTAACGGGAGGCCGTTATTCGGGGGAGCTGTTTTTT; abundance: -; len: 16; d_gene: TRBD2; j_gene: TRBJ2-2; v_gene: TRBV9
CDR3aa: CASSFTDSSGNTIYF; CDR3nt: TGTGCCAGCAGCTTCACGGACAGCTCTGGAAACACCATATATTTT; abundance: -; len: 15; d_gene: -; j_gene: TRBJ1-3; v_gene: TRBV11-2
CDR3aa: CASSLLGGPNTEAFF; CDR3nt: TGCGCCAGCAGCTTGCTTGGGGGACCGAACACTGAAGCTTTCTTT; abundance: -; len: 15; d_gene: -; j_gene: TRBJ1-1; v_gene: TRBV5-1
CDR3aa: CASSQEWTSGRAYYTDTQYF; CDR3nt: TGCGCCAGCAGCCAAGAGTGGACTAGCGGGAGGGCTTATTACACAGATACGCAGTATTTT; abundance: -; len: 20; d_gene: TRBD2; j_gene: TRBJ2-3; v_gene: TRBV4-3
CDR3aa: CASSQTGALAGGKYF; CDR3nt: TGTGCCAGCAGCCAAACCGGGGCCCTGGCCGGTGGGAAGTACTTC; abundance: -; len: 15; d_gene: -; j_gene: TRBJ2-7; v_gene: TRBV14
CDR3aa: CASRPPAGYEQYF; CDR3nt: TGTGCCAGTCGCCCGCCGGCGGGGTACGAGCAGTACTTC; abundance: -; len: 13; d_gene: -; j_gene: TRBJ2-7; v_gene: TRBV19